This T cell receptor (beta chain) was recorded in a study of patients and donors after allogeneic stem cell transplantation. One entry per CDR3 protein results from TCRdb running MiXCR on the RT-PCR reads. The data show about a million distinct CDR3 sequences, about 20% seen once. This CDR3 contains 17 residues. CDR1 and CDR2 from the germline V gene are MNHEY and SMNVEV (reference sequence). V gave up 1 base and J gave up 5 bases; unmatched junction bases: 8. This clonotype was recorded a few times. The source material was blood, either unsorted or a sorted T cell fraction (not recorded which). The gene calls are TRBV27 and TRBJ2-1, with 10 bases fitting TRBD2. The sequence was obtained from a human donor who was either an allogeneic HSCT recipient or a stem cell or donor lymphocyte infusion donor (not recorded which). It is not recorded whose cells these are; they may come from a transplant donor. This chain's CDR3 is CASSLFVSGREDNEQFF. The CDR3 coding sequence is TGTGCCAGCAGTTTATTTGTCAGCGGGAGGGAGGACAATGAGCAGTTCTTC.